Following are 8 T cell receptor beta chains from one sample sequenced in a study of T cells in Graves' hyperthyroidism and ophthalmopathy. The source material, RNA transcripts, was used to amplify TCR beta CDR3 regions. HTBI primers were used for first-round RT-PCR of the TCR CDR3. TCRdb used MiXCR to reprocess the multiplex PCR reads, holding one entry per CDR3 protein. The data contain just under 750,000 distinct CDR3 sequences, approximately 36% of them singletons. Sequencing was performed on blood. Receptor source: a woman between 40 and 55 years old with Graves' hyperthyroidism.

This clonotype was seen more than once but under ten times. This rearrangement joins TRBV29-1 to TRBJ2-7, with TRBD2 matching over 9 bases. This CDR3 has 13 residues. Germline V gives CDR1 SQVTM, CDR2 ANQGSEA. V shed 7 bases and J 6 bases; nucleotides not matched to a gene: 10. In nucleotides, the CDR3 is TGCAGCGCCCTAAGCGGGGGGCCAGGCGAGCAGTACTTC. Protein sequence: CSALSGGPGEQYF.

This clonotype occurred many times. The rearrangement links TRBV19 to TRBJ1-3; D is unclear. Trimming removed 4 bases from V and 2 bases from J, with 6 bases in between. Germline loops: CDR1 LNHDA, CDR2 SQIVND (reference sequence). This CDR3 region has 13 residues. The CDR3 spells CASSTGPGNTIYF. The CDR3 DNA reads TGTGCCAGTAGTACCGGACCTGGAAACACCATATATTTT.

Turning to this clonotype: A much larger clonotype is one base distant, so this may be a read error. The rearrangement links TRBV9 to TRBJ1-2; perhaps TRBD1 as D (5 bases). Per germline, CDR1 SGDLS and CDR2 YYNGEE. V shed 1 base and J shed 3 bases, with 13 bases lying between them. The CDR3 sequence is 15 residues long. Here the CDR3 DNA reads TGTGCCAGCAGCGTATCAGGGACTCGGGACTATGGCTACACCTTC. It encodes CASSVSGTRDYGYTF.

This clonotype has at least ten counts. The CDR3 bases are TGTGCCAGCAGTTACGTCCGGGAAGAGACCCAGTACTTC. Encoded protein: CASSYVREETQYF. The V call is TRBV6-2 or TRBV6-3, the J call TRBJ2-5; D not certain. V was shortened by 2 bases and J by 3 bases, with 7 bases between the two germline ends. The germline V gene has CDR1 MNHEY and CDR2 SVGEGT. The CDR3 consists of 13 residues.

This clonotype was counted between two and nine times. This rearrangement joins TRBV6-9 to TRBJ2-7; D not resolved. V was pared by 0 bases and J by 1 base, with 7 bases between. CDR1 and CDR2 (germline): MNHGY, SVAAGI. This CDR3 has 14 amino acids. The CDR3 DNA sequence: TGTGCCAGCAGTTATTCGACATTTTCCTACGAGCAGTACTTC. Its translation: CASSYSTFSYEQYF.

This clonotype appeared a few times. The chain couples TRBV7-9 to TRBJ1-2; D is uncertain. V was pared by 3 bases and J by 2 bases, with 4 bases between. This CDR3 spans 12 amino acids. The germline V gene encodes CDR1 SEHNR and CDR2 FQNEAQ (reference sequence). The CDR3 nucleotides read TGTGCCAGCAGCTTTTGGAACTATGGCTACACCTTC. Its translation is CASSFWNYGYTF.

The J gene is TRBJ1-1, the V gene TRBV3-2. TRBV3-2 is a recognized pseudogene. This CDR3 contains 14 residues. The CDR3 bases are TGTGCCAGCAGCCAAGCGGGCTCACCCACTGAAGCTTTCTTT. Encoded protein: CASSQAGSPTEAFF.

The chain uses TRBV12-5 and TRBJ1-1, with a weak D call TRBD1 (5 bases). CDR1 is LGHNT and CDR2 is FRNRAP in the germline V gene. Between the trimmed V and J ends, which lost 3 bases and 6 bases, there was a span of 23 bases. The CDR3 length is 17 residues. CDR3 in DNA: TGTGCTAGTGGTTTTATGGTGTGGGGTCAGGGAGTGGCTGAAGCTTTCTTT. This gives the protein CASGFMVWGQGVAEAFF.